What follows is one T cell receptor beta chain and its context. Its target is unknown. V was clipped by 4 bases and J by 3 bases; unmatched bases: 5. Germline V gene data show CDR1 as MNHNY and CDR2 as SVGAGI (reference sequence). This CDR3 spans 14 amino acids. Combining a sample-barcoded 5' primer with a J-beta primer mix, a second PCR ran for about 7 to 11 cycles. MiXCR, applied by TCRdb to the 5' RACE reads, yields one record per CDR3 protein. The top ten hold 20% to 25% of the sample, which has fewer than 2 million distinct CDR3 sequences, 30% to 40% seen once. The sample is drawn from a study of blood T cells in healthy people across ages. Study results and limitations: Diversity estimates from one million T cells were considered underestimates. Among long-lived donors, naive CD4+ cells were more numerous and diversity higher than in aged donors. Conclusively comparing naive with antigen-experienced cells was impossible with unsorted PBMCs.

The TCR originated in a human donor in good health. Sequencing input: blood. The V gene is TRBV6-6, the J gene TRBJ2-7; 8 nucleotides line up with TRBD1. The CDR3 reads CASSSGQGYYEQYF. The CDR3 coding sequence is TGTGCCAGCAGTTCCGGACAGGGATACTACGAGCAGTACTTC.